These 23 T cell receptor beta chains were all obtained from the same sample, sequenced in a study of T cells after yellow fever vaccination. TCRdb reprocessed the 5' RACE reads with MiXCR, giving one entry per CDR3 protein. This table has approximately 550,000 distinct CDR3 sequences, approximately 21% appearing once. The sequencing used PBMCs, collected 15 days after the yellow fever booster vaccination. These receptors came from a man aged 30 to 45 who received the YFV17D yellow fever vaccine.

The CDR3 loop reads CSATDHDQPQHF. CDR3 coding DNA: TGCAGTGCCACGGATCACGATCAGCCCCAGCATTTT. The chain couples TRBV20-1 to TRBJ1-5; D not certain. CDR1 and CDR2 (germline): DFQATT, SNEGSKA (reference sequence). The CDR3 consists of 12 residues. The V end lost 6 bases, the J end lost 5 bases, and 11 bases lay between the germline ends.

The chain carries TRBV5-1 and TRBJ2-3; no reliable D call. The V and J ends lost 7 bases and 2 bases respectively, with 17 bases between them. The CDR3 contains 15 residues. Germline lookup yields CDR1 SGHRS and CDR2 YFSETQ. The CDR3 reads CASSLSGHNTDTQYF. The CDR3 DNA sequence: TGCGCCAGCTCTTTATCCGGGCATAACACAGATACGCAGTATTTT. Full variable domain (missing parts from reference TRBV5-1 and TRBJ2-3): KAGVTQTPRYLIKTRGQQVTLSCSPISGHRSVSWYQQTPGQGLQFLFEYFSETQRNKGNFPGRFSGRQFSNSRSEMNVSTLELGDSALYLCASSLSGHNTDTQYFGPGTRLTVL.

This chain connects TRBV6-2 or TRBV6-3 to TRBJ2-7; 10 bases are a match to TRBD2. CDR3 length: 13 residues. Germline V gene data show CDR1 as MNHEY and CDR2 as SVGEGT. The V gene end was trimmed by 7 bases and the J gene end by 7 bases; junction bases not matched to a gene: 7. The CDR3 sequence is CASMTSGFWEQYF. The CDR3 DNA reads TGTGCCAGCATGACTAGCGGGTTTTGGGAGCAGTACTTC.

The gene calls are TRBV11-2 and TRBJ2-7; D is undetermined. Germline loops: CDR1 SGHAT, CDR2 FQNNGV. The CDR3 loop spans 12 amino acids. Trimming took 7 bases from V and 5 from J, leaving 12 bases between them. The CDR3 loop reads CASMAGVDEQYF. In DNA, the CDR3 is TGTGCCAGCATGGCAGGAGTTGACGAGCAGTACTTC.

The J gene is TRBJ1-5, the V gene TRBV6-5; unclear D gene. Trimming took off 3 bases at V and 6 bases at J, with 12 bases between the two ends. The V gene's germline CDR1 is MNHEY and CDR2 SVGAGI. This CDR3 has 14 amino acids. The CDR3 DNA is TGTGCCAGCAGTTATGCAAGATCGGGTCAGCCCCAGCATTTT. Protein product: CASSYARSGQPQHF.

This chain connects TRBV6-2 or TRBV6-3 to TRBJ2-3; maybe TRBD2 (5 bases). Trimming took off 0 bases at V and 0 bases at J, with 19 bases between the two ends. The length of the CDR3 is 19 residues. In germline, CDR1 is MNHEY, CDR2 SVGEGT. CDR3 sequence: CASSYSGSASGESTDTQYF. The CDR3 bases are TGTGCCAGCAGTTACTCTGGCTCAGCGAGCGGCGAAAGCACAGATACGCAGTATTTT.

This chain links TRBV7-9 with TRBJ2-1; 7 bases are shared with TRBD1. The CDR3 runs to 17 residues. CDR1 and CDR2 (germline): SEHNR, FQNEAQ (reference sequence). The junction had 11 bases not matched to a gene; V was cut back by 5 bases and J by 1 base. CDR3 nucleotide sequence: TGTGCCAGCAGCCGAGGGGGCAGACAGATATCCTACAATGAGCAGTTCTTC. This codes for CASSRGGRQISYNEQFF.

The chain uses TRBV14 and TRBJ2-7; either TRBD1 or TRBD2 may fit D (6 bases each). The CDR3 contains 17 residues. Germline values: CDR1 SGHDN, CDR2 FVKESK. Trimming took 2 bases from V and 1 from J, leaving 18 bases between them. CDR3 in DNA: TGTGCCAGCAGCCAACATCTCGGGGGCAGCTCATCCTACGAGCAGTACTTC. It yields the protein CASSQHLGGSSSYEQYF.

This sequence joins TRBV7-2 and TRBJ2-3; possibly TRBD2 for D (5 bases). Germline lookup yields CDR1 SGHTA and CDR2 FQGNSA. The V end was cut by 5 bases, the J end by 3 bases, with 18 bases between. The length of the CDR3 is 16 residues. The CDR3 bases are TGTGCCAGCAGCCGCCTCGGTGGGAGAGAGACAGATACGCAGTATTTT. Its translation: CASSRLGGRETDTQYF.

This clonotype was seen a few times. This chain joins TRBV6-5 and TRBJ2-3, with TRBD2 matching 10 bases. CDR1 is MNHEY and CDR2 is SVGAGI in the germline V gene. V gave up 2 bases and J gave up 2 bases; unmatched junction bases: 4. The CDR3 is 16 residues long. The CDR3 DNA sequence: TGTGCCAGCAGTTACGGGAGCGGGAGGGTCACAGATACGCAGTATTTT. Protein: CASSYGSGRVTDTQYF.

This clonotype came up a few times. The junction differs from germline at one of its ends, possibly a read error. The rearrangement links TRBV19 to TRBJ2-7, with D tentatively TRBD1 (5 bases). CDR3 length: 15 amino acids. Germline CDR1 and CDR2: LNHDA and SQIVND (reference sequence). CDR3 protein: CASSKIDSYSYERYF. As DNA, the CDR3 is TGTGCCAGTAGTAAAATCGACAGTTACTCCTACGAGCGGTACTTC.

Only a few counts were recorded for this clonotype. The rearrangement links TRBV7-2 to TRBJ2-2, with no clear D. Germline V CDR1 and CDR2: SGHTA, FQGNSA. The CDR3 contains 12 residues. Trimming pared 7 bases from V and 5 bases from J, leaving 8 bases between. CDR3 sequence: CASNPRTGELFF. CDR3 nucleotides: TGTGCCAGCAACCCCAGGACCGGGGAGCTGTTTTTT.

The chain links TRBV4-2 to TRBJ2-2; no definite D call. There are 15 residues in the CDR3. CDR1 and CDR2 (germline): LGHNA, YNFKEQ. Trimming stripped 0 bases from V and 5 bases from J, with 10 bases between. The DNA for the CDR3 is TGTGCCAGCAGCCAAGACAGCAGCACGACCGGGGAGCTGTTTTTT. It specifies CASSQDSSTTGELFF.

This clonotype was recorded only once. This clone may be a read error of a much larger clone one base away. The rearrangement uses TRBV28 and TRBJ1-1, with D possibly being TRBD1 (6 bases). This CDR3 comprises 11 residues. CDR1 is MDHEN and CDR2 is SYDVKM in the germline V gene. CDR3 nucleotides: TGTGCCAGCAGGAGGGGGACTGAAGCTTTATTT. Its protein is CASRRGTEALF.

The table lists this clonotype with a few counts. The chain links TRBV6-4 to TRBJ2-1; 12 bases align to TRBD2. The CDR3 has 15 residues. J lost 3 bases, V lost 10 bases, and 7 bases had no gene match. Germline V gene lookup returns CDR1 MRHNA and CDR2 SNTAGT. The CDR3 bases are TGTGCCACCTCTCGACTAGCGGGAGACTACAATGAGCAGTTCTTC. Translating gives CATSRLAGDYNEQFF.

This clonotype turned up a few times. The CDR3 nucleotides are TGTGCCATCAGTGATGCTACGGTCACTGAAGCTTTCTTT. Translated, it gives CAISDATVTEAFF. This rearrangement joins TRBV10-3 to TRBJ1-1; D call uncertain. V was cut by 3 bases and J by 4 bases, with 9 bases left in between. The germline V gene encodes CDR1 ENHRY and CDR2 SYGVKD. The CDR3 extends over 13 amino acids.

This clonotype appeared a few times. The chain uses TRBV29-1 and TRBJ2-1; 9 bases match TRBD2. This CDR3 is built from 13 residues. The V gene's germline CDR1 is SQVTM and CDR2 ANQGSEA. The CDR3 region has the DNA TGCACCGTCGGACTAGCGAGCGACAATGAGCAGTTCTTC. Its translation: CTVGLASDNEQFF.

This clonotype occurred many times. The rearrangement joins TRBV6-2 or TRBV6-3 to TRBJ2-7; D may correspond to TRBD1 or TRBD2 (6 bases each). The length of the CDR3 is 14 residues. Germline V lookup: CDR1 MNHEY, CDR2 SVGEGT. V was trimmed by 3 bases and J by 2 bases, leaving 11 bases between them. The CDR3 nucleotides read TGTGCCAGCAGTTATGAGGAGGGGGCCTACGAGCAGTACTTC. This sequence encodes CASSYEEGAYEQYF.

The table lists this clonotype with a few counts. The chain has TRBV5-1 and TRBJ2-3, with 10 positions matching TRBD2. The V gene's germline CDR1 is SGHRS and CDR2 YFSETQ. The CDR3 extends over 16 amino acids. The V segment lost 4 bases and the J segment 7 bases; nucleotides outside the gene matches: 12. CDR3 amino acids: CASSPHSGRPRNTQYF. The CDR3 DNA reads as TGCGCCAGCAGCCCCCATAGCGGGAGGCCTCGGAATACGCAGTATTTT. Full variable domain (outside the CDR3, taken from reference TRBV5-1 and TRBJ2-3): KAGVTQTPRYLIKTRGQQVTLSCSPISGHRSVSWYQQTPGQGLQFLFEYFSETQRNKGNFPGRFSGRQFSNSRSEMNVSTLELGDSALYLCASSPHSGRPRNTQYFGPGTRLTVL.

The chain's CDR3 is CASSDRMGETQYF. Written as DNA, the CDR3 is TGTGCCAGCAGCGACAGGATGGGAGAGACCCAGTACTTC. V is TRBV7-2 and J is TRBJ2-5, with D tentatively TRBD1 (6 bases). Germline CDR1 is SGHTA and CDR2 is FQGNSA. Trimming stripped 5 bases from V and 4 bases from J, with 11 bases between. This CDR3 is built from 13 residues.

This clonotype was observed at least ten times. V gene TRBV4-3 combines with J gene TRBJ1-2; TRBD1 is a possible D gene (6 bases). The length of the CDR3 is 15 residues. V lost 3 bases, J lost 2 bases, and 13 bases lay in between. CDR1 and CDR2 (germline): LGHNA, YSLEER. The CDR3 reads CASSQDPQGNYGYTF. CDR3 bases: TGCGCCAGCAGCCAGGACCCACAGGGAAACTATGGCTACACCTTC.

The chain employs TRBV4-3 and TRBJ1-6, with unresolved D. The CDR3 runs 13 residues. The V gene's germline CDR1 is LGHNA and CDR2 YSLEER. V was shortened by 4 bases and J by 7 bases, with 8 bases between the two germline ends. CDR3 residues: CASSREGNSPLHF. The CDR3 DNA follows: TGCGCCAGCAGCCGAGAAGGGAATTCACCCCTCCACTTT.

In this sample, this clonotype turned up many times. The chain has TRBV29-1 and TRBJ2-7; the D is unclear. In germline, CDR1 is SQVTM, CDR2 ANQGSEA. The CDR3 has 13 amino acids. Trimming stripped 0 bases from V and 6 bases from J, with 12 bases between. The CDR3 coding sequence is TGCAGCGTTGAAGATCCTAGGTGGCGCGAGCAGTACTTC. The encoded protein is CSVEDPRWREQYF.